The rows below give T cell receptor beta chains drawn from one sample of a study of T-cell reconstitution after alpha-beta-depleted transplantation in children. In TCRdb, the PCR reads were re-called with MiXCR into one record per CDR3 protein. The sample yields hundreds of thousands of distinct CDR3 sequences, roughly 15% seen once. The sequencing here drew on PBMCs from the stem cell graft donor, taken from the stem cell graft. These receptors originate from a human donor who donated a stem cell graft to a child with acute myeloid leukemia. The CDR3 runs from the conserved cysteine through the conserved F or W. A D gene is named only where the DNA matches it firmly. Clone size is stated in some rows and not others, as once, few, many or a class when expanded.

TRBD1	TRBV2	TRBJ1-5	NA	CASGDRDYSNQPQHF	TGTGCCAGCGGGGACAGGGATTATAGCAATCAGCCCCAGCATTTT
TRBD1	TRBV5-1	TRBJ2-1	many	CASNLGTGDLNEQFF	TGCGCCAGCAACCTCGGGACAGGGGACCTAAATGAGCAGTTCTTC
NA	TRBV20-1	TRBJ2-5	many	CSARRAPRTVRQETQYF	TGCAGTGCTAGAAGGGCCCCCCGGACGGTCAGGCAAGAGACCCAGTACTTC
NA	TRBV20-1	TRBJ1-1	NA	CSASPDPNTEAFF	TGCAGTGCTAGCCCTGACCCGAACACTGAAGCTTTCTTT
TRBD1	TRBV29-1	TRBJ2-3	many	CSVDGTEDTQYF	TGCAGCGTTGACGGGACAGAGGATACGCAGTATTTT
NA	TRBV6-5	TRBJ2-3	many	CASSYKGTDTQYF	TGTGCCAGCAGCTATAAGGGGACAGATACGCAGTATTTT
TRBD2	TRBV4-3	TRBJ2-1	NA	CASSRAWSGETYNEQFF	TGCGCCAGCAGCCGGGCTTGGAGCGGGGAGACTTACAATGAGCAGTTCTTC
TRBD1	TRBV7-9	TRBJ1-2	few	CASSLALGGRGRDGYTF	TGTGCCAGCAGCTTAGCGCTAGGCGGCAGGGGGCGCGATGGCTACACCTTC
NA	TRBV6-1	TRBJ1-5	many	CASRLGQAGNQPQHF	TGTGCCAGCAGACTGGGGCAGGCAGGGAATCAGCCCCAGCATTTT
NA	TRBV6-5	TRBJ2-7	few	CASSYSGQVYEQYF	TGTGCCAGCAGTTACTCAGGACAAGTCTACGAGCAGTACTTC
NA	TRBV4-1	TRBJ2-1	once	CASSQDGSEHFF	TGCGCCAGCAGCCAAGATGGCAGTGAGCATTTCTTC
NA	TRBV20-1	TRBJ1-1	many	CSARDQEEAFF	TGCAGTGCTAGAGATCAGGAAGAAGCTTTCTTT
NA	TRBV7-8	TRBJ1-1	NA	CASSLATAYAEAFF	TGTGCCAGCAGCTTAGCCACAGCATACGCTGAAGCTTTCTTT
NA	TRBV7-2	TRBJ2-3	NA	CASSLSRTGRADTQYF	TGTGCCAGCAGCCTTTCCCGGACAGGGAGGGCAGATACGCAGTATTTT
NA	TRBV5-1	TRBJ1-1	many	CASSLRRPNTEAFF	TGCGCCAGCAGCTTGCGGAGACCGAACACTGAAGCTTTCTTT
TRBD1	TRBV13	TRBJ2-7	few	CASSLGTGAAQYF	TGTGCCAGCAGCTTGGGGACAGGGGCTGCGCAGTACTTC
TRBD1	TRBV20-1	TRBJ2-1	many	CSARPGQGRDNEQFF	TGCAGTGCACGACCGGGACAGGGACGAGACAATGAGCAGTTCTTC
TRBD2	TRBV7-2	TRBJ2-4	NA	CASSPRGGNAKNIQYF	TGTGCCAGCAGCCCCCGGGGGGGCAACGCCAAAAACATTCAGTACTTC
TRBD2	TRBV9	TRBJ2-1	NA	CASSVGWRGNSYNEQFF	TGTGCCAGCAGCGTAGGGTGGCGGGGGAACTCCTACAATGAGCAGTTCTTC
NA	TRBV10-1	TRBJ2-3	NA	CASSPDTYTDTQYF	TGCGCCAGCAGCCCGGACACTTACACAGATACGCAGTATTTT
NA	TRBV12-3/TRBV12-4	TRBJ1-1	many	CASTGDARSTEAFF	TGTGCCAGCACCGGGGACGCCCGTAGTACTGAAGCTTTCTTT
TRBD2	TRBV20-1	TRBJ2-1	few	CSARGPGLENEQFF	TGCAGTGCTAGAGGGCCGGGACTAGAAAATGAGCAGTTCTTC
NA	TRBV28	TRBJ2-1	NA	CASSFRLTLEQFF	TGTGCCAGCAGTTTTAGGCTCACGTTGGAGCAGTTCTTC
NA	TRBV20-1	TRBJ2-2	NA	CSATPQGNGELFF	TGCAGTGCCACGCCTCAGGGGAACGGGGAGCTGTTTTTT
TRBD1	TRBV5-1	TRBJ1-1	NA	CASSLKRQGHTEAFF	TGCGCCAGCAGCTTGAAGAGACAGGGGCACACTGAAGCTTTCTTT
NA	TRBV28	TRBJ1-2	NA	CASRQGLGYGYTF	TGTGCCAGCAGACAGGGACTGGGCTATGGCTACACCTTC
NA	TRBV28	TRBJ1-1	NA	CASSLWTGHEAFF	TGTGCCAGCAGTTTATGGACGGGGCATGAAGCTTTCTTT
NA	TRBV7-2	TRBJ2-2	few	CASSFSPGYANTGELFF	TGTGCCAGCAGCTTTTCTCCGGGATACGCGAACACCGGGGAGCTGTTTTTT
TRBD1	TRBV29-1	TRBJ2-5	many	CSVGGQFQETQYF	TGCAGCGTTGGGGGACAGTTCCAAGAGACCCAGTACTTC
NA	TRBV2	TRBJ1-3	few	CASSSQGLSSSYSGNTIYF	TGTGCCAGCAGTTCTCAGGGGCTATCTTCTAGCTACTCTGGAAACACCATATATTTT
NA	TRBV20-1	TRBJ1-1	many	CSASQLRGTEAFF	TGCAGTGCTAGTCAACTCAGGGGAACTGAAGCTTTCTTT
NA	TRBV2	TRBJ1-3	NA	CASSEILGGSGNTIYF	TGTGCCAGCAGTGAAATTTTAGGGGGCTCTGGAAACACCATATATTTT
NA	TRBV6-2/TRBV6-3	TRBJ2-7	few	CASSYNPALSYEQYF	TGTGCCAGCAGTTACAACCCAGCACTCTCCTACGAGCAGTACTTC
NA	TRBV20-1	TRBJ1-1	many	CSAPSGNTEAFF	TGCAGTGCTCCCTCGGGGAACACTGAAGCTTTCTTT
NA	TRBV7-2	TRBJ1-2	NA	CASSPRTEALYGYTF	TGTGCCAGCAGCCCACGGACGGAGGCCCTCTATGGCTACACCTTC
TRBD2	TRBV9	TRBJ2-3	few	CASSAGKRGDIPDTQYF	TGTGCCAGCAGCGCCGGGAAGCGGGGGGACATACCGGATACGCAGTATTTT
NA	TRBV20-1	TRBJ1-5	NA	CSAIVGGNQPQHF	TGCAGTGCGATTGTTGGGGGGAATCAGCCCCAGCATTTT
NA	TRBV9	TRBJ2-2	NA	CASSVSGRLRIGGELFF	TGTGCCAGCAGCGTCAGCGGCCGCCTGAGGATTGGCGGGGAGCTGTTTTTT
NA	TRBV13	TRBJ2-1	many	CASSHWGKEAYNEQFF	TGTGCCAGCAGCCACTGGGGGAAGGAAGCCTACAATGAGCAGTTCTTC
NA	TRBV7-2	TRBJ1-1	many	CASSLAKDHTEAFF	TGTGCCAGCAGCTTAGCCAAGGACCACACTGAAGCTTTCTTT
NA	TRBV7-8	TRBJ1-6	few	CASSLKLPLYNSPLHF	TGTGCCAGCAGCTTAAAGCTACCCCTCTATAATTCACCCCTCCACTTT
TRBD2	TRBV20-1	TRBJ2-5	many	CSARPLGLGEETQYF	TGCAGTGCTAGACCACTAGGACTAGGAGAAGAGACCCAGTACTTC
NA	TRBV7-9	TRBJ1-3	NA	CASSLARGGNTIYF	TGTGCCAGCAGCTTAGCCAGGGGTGGAAACACCATATATTTT
NA	TRBV28	TRBJ1-1	NA	CASSLGTALMNTEAFF	TGTGCCAGCAGTCTAGGGACGGCTCTAATGAACACTGAAGCTTTCTTT
TRBD2	TRBV5-6	TRBJ2-7	few	CASSLGLATTGQYF	TGTGCCAGCAGCTTGGGACTAGCTACTACGGGGCAGTACTTC
NA	TRBV5-8	TRBJ2-1	few	CASSLAGANDEQFF	TGTGCCAGCAGCTTGGCAGGGGCCAACGATGAGCAGTTCTTC
TRBD2	TRBV7-2	TRBJ2-1	many	CASSFSGGDSNEQFF	TGTGCCAGCAGCTTTAGCGGGGGGGATTCCAATGAGCAGTTCTTC
NA	TRBV20-1	TRBJ1-2	many	CSAPPRAVGYGYTF	TGCAGTGCCCCACCGAGGGCTGTAGGCTATGGCTACACCTTC
NA	TRBV15	TRBJ2-5	NA	CATSRDQGRSGETQYF	TGTGCCACCAGCAGAGATCAGGGGAGGTCCGGAGAGACCCAGTACTTC
NA	TRBV5-1	TRBJ1-5	many	CASSLEGYQPQHF	TGCGCCAGCAGCTTGGAAGGGTATCAGCCCCAGCATTTT
NA	TRBV5-1	TRBJ2-7	NA	CASSSPSEQAYEQYF	TGCGCCAGCAGCTCGCCCTCTGAACAGGCCTACGAGCAGTACTTC
NA	TRBV15	TRBJ2-1	NA	CATSSPPNEQFF	TGTGCCACCAGCAGTCCCCCCAATGAGCAGTTCTTC
TRBD1	TRBV20-1	TRBJ1-1	many	CSASRTGTNTEAFF	TGCAGTGCAAGTCGGACAGGGACTAACACTGAAGCTTTCTTT